This TCR beta chain was recorded in a study of tumor-infiltrating lymphocytes in localized non-small cell lung cancer. Study details: Some samples were collected after neoadjuvant chemotherapy; smokers, never-smokers and several histologies were included.

Germline V gene sequence: CDR1 SGHRS, CDR2 YFSETQ. With 3 bases removed from V and 7 bases from J, the gap between germline ends came to 12 bases. The CDR3 has 13 residues. General study points: TCRbeta sequencing showed higher T cell infiltration in tumors than uninvolved lung. Not all patients were TCR sequenced, owing to tissue quantity. Tumor T-cell fraction from TCR sequencing was not associated with recurrence-free survival (p = 0.61).

Notes on this clone: The target antigen is unknown.

The table came from immunoSEQ multiplex PCR; TCRdb's copy has only in-frame clones and leaves some out. The sample lists roughly 13,000 clones; around three fifths were seen once. The receptor was derived from a human donor with non-small cell lung cancer. Material: lung tumor tissue. The chain combines TRBV5-1 with TRBJ2-3; D is possibly TRBD2 (5 bases). This chain's CDR3 is CASSSGGGNTQYF. Written as DNA, the CDR3 is TGCGCCAGCAGCTCCGGAGGCGGAAATACGCAGTATTTT. Variable domain in full (rest from reference TRBV5-1 and TRBJ2-3): KAGVTQTPRYLIKTRGQQVTLSCSPISGHRSVSWYQQTPGQGLQFLFEYFSETQRNKGNFPGRFSGRQFSNSRSEMNVSTLELGDSALYLCASSSGGGNTQYFGPGTRLTVL.